The clone carrying this T cell receptor beta chain was recorded many times. These data originate in a study of early T cells in non-severe SARS-CoV-2 infection. Germline V gene lookup returns CDR1 LNHNV and CDR2 YYDKDF (reference sequence). CDR3 length: 14 amino acids. V shed 5 bases and J shed 7 bases, with 15 bases lying between them. TCRdb ran MiXCR on the 5' RACE reads and lists one entry per CDR3 protein. This table holds 38,000 or so distinct CDR3 sequences, 3.5% to 5% found once. Sequences were obtained from whole blood. This receptor was identified in an adult who was a healthcare worker with PCR-confirmed SARS-CoV-2 infection or an uninfected control (not recorded which). The J gene is TRBJ2-1, the V gene TRBV15, with D perhaps TRBD1 (6 bases). CDR3 sequence: CATSVEGDKNEQFF. CDR3 sequence (DNA): TGTGCCACCAGCGTAGAGGGGGACAAAAATGAGCAGTTCTTC.